This is a list of T cell receptor beta chains from one sample in a study of regulatory T cells in long-lasting Graves disease. MiXCR was run by TCRdb on the multiplex PCR reads, yielding one entry per CDR3 protein. The sample holds some 250,000 distinct CDR3 sequences; around 21% are singletons and the top ten take over 11%. The sequencing here drew on peripheral blood mononuclear cells (PBMCs), taken at new diagnosis, from a patient treated with antithyroid drugs. The receptors were gathered from a female donor with Graves disease. Each CDR3 is given without its conserved first and last residue.

j_gene | v_gene | CDR3aa
TRBJ1-1 | TRBV7-9 | ASSHNDLTGNTEAF
TRBJ2-7 | TRBV15 | ATSRGIERGIYEQY
TRBJ2-3 | TRBV6-2/TRBV6-3 | ASRAAGTSGRSTDTQY
TRBJ2-4 | TRBV9 | ASSVGGGTKNIQY
TRBJ2-1 | TRBV7-9 | ASSDRESYNEQF
TRBJ2-1 | TRBV24-1 | ATSDLDNEQF
TRBJ2-3 | TRBV10-3 | AISDRTSGGGSTDTQY
TRBJ1-1 | TRBV20-1 | SAPGAYANTEAF
TRBJ2-7 | TRBV19 | ASSHSGRSEQY
TRBJ2-3 | TRBV29-1 | SVVSGTDTQY
TRBJ2-1 | TRBV7-9 | ASSFNGEQF
TRBJ2-3 | TRBV15 | ATSTRRSTDTQY
TRBJ2-5 | TRBV28 | ASSLFVANGETQY
TRBJ2-5 | TRBV6-1 | ASSTPPVQETQY
TRBJ2-7 | TRBV11-2 | ASSSQRGQVHEQY
TRBJ2-7 | TRBV6-1 | ASSNPGGGSHEQY
TRBJ2-7 | TRBV18 | ASSPSADEQY
TRBJ2-5 | TRBV12-3/TRBV12-4 | ASSHYRGGETQY
TRBJ2-1 | TRBV29-1 | SVEPEF
TRBJ2-3 | TRBV5-1 | ASSLGLAGGPSADTQY
TRBJ2-1 | TRBV6-1 | ASKGARRELSYNEQF
TRBJ2-1 | TRBV5-1 | ASSLERGSNEQF
TRBJ2-1 | TRBV24-1 | ATSDWGLFYNEQF
TRBJ1-5 | TRBV14 | ASSHHYEGAWQPQH
TRBJ2-2 | TRBV7-3 | ASSITSGTPGELF
TRBJ2-5 | TRBV20-1 | SASSERETQY
TRBJ2-4 | TRBV6-1 | ASSLTRLAKNIQY
TRBJ1-4 | TRBV7-9 | ASSLAGPTNEKLF
TRBJ2-5 | TRBV7-2 | ASSLDGLGEETQY
TRBJ2-7 | TRBV10-3 | AIRSGTSGSYEQY
TRBJ2-3 | TRBV20-1 | SASGDRVLDTQY
TRBJ2-7 | TRBV2 | AFLWTEPYEQY
TRBJ2-7 | TRBV12-5 | ASGLVDEQY